Detailed here is one TCR beta chain. Its antigen is unidentified. Its ends do not fully match the called genes, so a read error is possible. TCR alpha and beta CDR3 regions were amplified from RNA using iRepertoire nested multiplex PCR. For one-step reverse transcription and amplification, roughly 85-450 ng of tissue mRNA or PBMC total RNA was used. One entry per CDR3 protein results from TCRdb running MiXCR on the multiplex PCR reads. The sample includes tens of thousands of distinct CDR3 sequences, about 40% of them seen just once. The data were obtained in a study of glioma-infiltrating T cells. General study points: Very few CDR3 sequences were shared between tissue and blood.

This CDR3 contains 13 residues. Germline CDR1 and CDR2: MGHDK and SYGVNS. The clonotype originates from a human donor with low-grade glioma or glioblastoma, undergoing nonglioma brain surgery, or in good health (not recorded which). The chain couples TRBV25-1 to TRBJ2-2; D call uncertain. Sequenced sample: glioma tissue, nonneoplastic brain tissue, or PBMCs (not recorded which). CDR3 coding DNA: TGTGCCAGCAACAACTCTCCAGCCGGTGAGCTGCTTTTT. The encoded protein is CASNNSPAGELLF.